This TCR beta chain was found in a study of control samples from healthy donors and cancer patients. The V gene's germline CDR1 is SQVTM and CDR2 ANQGSEA. Trimming pared 3 bases from V and 4 bases from J, leaving 7 bases between. This CDR3 is 12 amino acids long. The table came from immunoSEQ multiplex PCR; TCRdb's copy has only in-frame clones and leaves some out. This sample has about 130,000 clones; around 92% occur once, and the top ten carry 0.58%. The material sequenced was PBMCs. The clonotype originates from a man older than 75 with head and neck cancer. The chain joins TRBV29-1 to TRBJ2-1; D not resolved. The CDR3 DNA follows: TGCAGCGTTGAGCCAGAATACAATGAGCAGTTCTTC. This sequence encodes CSVEPEYNEQFF.